The 5 T cell receptor beta chains listed next were all sequenced from one sample in a study of blood T cell repertoires in COVID-19. Using immunoSEQ multiplex PCR, the repertoire was profiled, and TCRdb retains in-frame clones only, with some absent. Among around 250,000 clones listed, over 75% were seen once. The sample comprised peripheral blood. The source is a young man who had recovered from COVID-19.

This clone was recorded once. The chain links TRBV5-1 to TRBJ1-4; D is unclear. V was clipped by 5 bases and J by 4 bases, with 15 bases between them. This CDR3 contains 15 residues. From germline, CDR1 is SGHRS and CDR2 YFSETQ. The CDR3 DNA reads as TGCGCCAGCAGTCTGCCGGGGATAGGTAATGAAAAACTGTTTTTT. Protein sequence: CASSLPGIGNEKLFF.

The chain carries TRBV27 and TRBJ2-3; possible D gene TRBD2, 6 bases. The V end was cut by 2 bases, the J end by 6 bases, with 15 bases between. Germline V CDR1 and CDR2: MNHEY, SMNVEV (reference sequence). This CDR3 has 15 amino acids. CDR3 in amino acids: CASSLTRGSGDTQYF. The CDR3 nucleotides are TGTGCCAGCAGTTTAACCCGGGGGTCGGGTGATACGCAGTATTTT.

The rearrangement joins TRBV3-1 (or the pseudogene TRBV3-2) to TRBJ1-1; no reliable D call. Germline assignment: CDR1 LGHDT and CDR2 YNNKEL (reference sequence). V was cut by 0 bases and J by 3 bases, with 8 bases left in between. The CDR3 is 14 amino acids. The CDR3 DNA reads as TGTGCCAGCAGCCAAGATGCGGGAGACACTGAAGCTTTCTTT. It is translated as CASSQDAGDTEAFF.

The V gene is TRBV2, the J gene TRBJ2-7, with 8 bases identical to TRBD2. V was pared by 5 bases and J by 0 bases, with 9 bases of the junction left unmatched. The CDR3 has 16 residues. Germline CDR1 and CDR2: SNHLY and FYNNEI. CDR3 sequence: CASSWVQRGSSYEQYV. CDR3 coding DNA: TGTGCCAGCAGTTGGGTCCAGCGGGGGAGCTCCTACGAGCAGTACGTC.

This sequence joins TRBV3-1 (or the pseudogene TRBV3-2) and TRBJ2-1; 11 bases map to TRBD1. The V gene's germline CDR1 is LGHDT and CDR2 YNNKEL (reference sequence). With 2 bases clipped from V and 8 bases from J, the junction kept 11 bases outside the gene matches. The CDR3 extends over 17 amino acids. The CDR3 loop reads CASSQWTGTGGNDEQFF. The CDR3 nucleotides are TGTGCCAGCAGCCAATGGACGGGGACAGGGGGTAACGATGAGCAGTTCTTC.